This note documents a single T cell receptor (beta chain) sequence. Naivety among CD8 cells was defined by CD45RO negativity and positive CCR7 selection, thereby excluding terminally differentiated effector memory CD45RA+ cells. The sample belongs to a study of shared clonotypes between healthy human individuals. The method was immunoSEQ multiplex PCR; TCRdb's version includes in-frame clones alone and lacks a portion of them. The table records 2 million to 2.5 million clones, under 95% of them present only once. The germline gives CDR1 MNHNY, CDR2 SVGAGI (reference sequence). V shed 8 bases and J shed 2 bases, with 10 bases lying between them. The CDR3 spans 13 residues.

This sequence was found in a man aged 18-30 years in good health. Some clones in this sample may be carry-over from other donors' samples. The rearrangement uses TRBV6-6 and TRBJ2-1; D remains unclear. Material: naive CD8+ T cells from PBMCs. The CDR3 reads CASCGDPYNEQFF. CDR3 coding DNA: TGTGCCAGCTGTGGCGATCCCTACAATGAGCAGTTCTTC.